The next 30 T cell receptor beta chains were all read from a single sample in a study of T-cell memory formation after mild COVID-19. TCRdb processed the 5' RACE reads anew with MiXCR; each CDR3 protein has one entry. The repertoire consists of approximately 500,000 distinct CDR3 sequences, with roughly 25% occurring once and the leading ten covering roughly an eighth. Sample: PBMCs or a T cell subset sorted from them (not recorded which). These receptors all come from an adult woman who had mild COVID-19 (a few samples of this study predate the infection). Cell type and time point are not known.

V usage is TRBV19 and J usage is TRBJ2-3; D remains ambiguous. There are 13 residues in the CDR3. V dropped 6 bases and J dropped 1 base, with 8 bases sitting between them. The germline V gene has CDR1 LNHDA and CDR2 SQIVND (reference sequence). In DNA form, the CDR3 reads TGTGCCAGTAGGATGGCAGGCACAGATACGCAGTATTTT. Translation: CASRMAGTDTQYF.

This clonotype was seen a few times. The rearrangement links TRBV28 to TRBJ2-4, with D unclear. The CDR3 has 13 residues. Germline V gives CDR1 MDHEN, CDR2 SYDVKM. V was shortened by 6 bases and J by 10 bases, with 16 bases between the two germline ends. The CDR3 DNA follows: TGTGCCAGCAGCTTTGGAAGGCTCGTAATTCAGTACTTC. Its translation is CASSFGRLVIQYF.

V is TRBV25-1 and J is TRBJ2-5, with D uncertain. The germline CDR1 and CDR2 sequences are MGHDK and SYGVNS. Trimming left V 3 bases short and J 5 bases short, with 19 bases between. The CDR3 covers 16 residues. Here the CDR3 reads CASSEPLLTSGETQYF. As DNA, the CDR3 is TGTGCCAGCAGTGAGCCGCTGTTGACTTCCGGGGAGACCCAGTACTTC.

This clonotype was observed a few times. V is TRBV15 and J is TRBJ2-5, with D possibly being TRBD1 (5 bases). The V gene lost 0 bases and the J gene lost 5 bases, with 10 bases spanning the gap. Per germline, CDR1 LNHNV and CDR2 YYDKDF (reference sequence). The CDR3 runs 14 residues. The CDR3, as DNA: TGTGCCACCAGCAGAGATCGGGCAGGGGAGACCCAGTACTTC. It encodes CATSRDRAGETQYF.

The count of this clonotype is one. J is TRBJ1-1 and V is TRBV6-6; weak D call: TRBD1 (5 bases). CDR3 length: 12 residues. Germline V gives CDR1 MNHNY, CDR2 SVGAGI (reference sequence). The V end was cut by 2 bases, the J end by 6 bases, with 7 bases between. The CDR3 DNA reads TGTGCCAGCAGTTACGGGGGTCCTGAAGCTTTCTTT. This gives the protein CASSYGGPEAFF.

This clonotype turned up a few times. This CDR3 is CASSYRPYEQYF. The CDR3 region has the DNA TGTGCCAGCTCATACAGACCATACGAGCAGTACTTC. This rearrangement joins TRBV18 to TRBJ2-7; D unresolved. Germline-derived CDR1 and CDR2 are KGHSH and LQKENI. With 5 bases removed from V and 4 bases from J, the gap between germline ends came to 9 bases. CDR3 length: 12 residues.

The chain carries TRBV12-3 or TRBV12-4 and TRBJ2-6; 7 bases are shared with TRBD1. V gave up 5 bases and J gave up 6 bases; unmatched junction bases: 10. The CDR3 extends over 16 amino acids. The CDR3 region has the DNA TGTGCCAGCAGTCTGGACAGGAGCAGGGAGGCCAACGTCCTGACTTTC. Translated, it gives CASSLDRSREANVLTF.

The gene calls are TRBV7-8 and TRBJ2-2, with TRBD2 identical over 8 bases. Germline lookup yields CDR1 SGHVS and CDR2 FQNEAQ. This CDR3 is built from 17 residues. The J segment lost 2 bases and the V segment lost 7 bases, leaving 12 bases of the junction unmatched. The CDR3 nucleotides read TGTGCCAGCATCCACAGGCGGGAGGAGTATAACACCGGGGAGCTGTTTTTT. Amino acid sequence: CASIHRREEYNTGELFF.

As concerns this clonotype: The junction does not match germline at one end; this may be a read error. CDR3 DNA: TGTGCCAGCAGTGACTATGCCACCCACTTC. It encodes CASSDYATHF. The chain couples TRBV6-1 to TRBJ2-7; D is unresolved. In germline, CDR1 is MNHNS, CDR2 SASEGT. The CDR3 runs to 10 residues.

The chain joins TRBV7-2 to TRBJ2-1; a weak D match, TRBD2 (6 bases). The CDR3 runs to 15 residues. Germline CDR1 is SGHTA and CDR2 is FQGNSA. V lost 0 bases to trimming and J lost 3 bases, with 9 bases between them. The CDR3 DNA reads TGTGCCAGCAGCTTAGCGGAGACTAGCTACAATGAGCAGTTCTTC. Translated: CASSLAETSYNEQFF.

The V call is TRBV24-1, the J call TRBJ1-4; possible D gene TRBD1, 5 bases. Germline CDR1 KGHDR, CDR2 SFDVKD. V was pared by 4 bases and J by 7 bases, with 9 bases between. The length of the CDR3 is 13 residues. CDR3 sequence reads: CATSEGGGEKLFF. The CDR3 coding sequence is TGTGCCACCAGTGAGGGGGGAGGTGAAAAACTGTTTTTT.

This clonotype was seen a handful of times. The V gene is TRBV5-1, the J gene TRBJ2-2; D remains ambiguous. Germline CDR1 is SGHRS and CDR2 is YFSETQ. CDR3 length: 16 residues. The V gene lost 0 bases and the J gene lost 1 base, with 10 bases spanning the gap. The CDR3 region has the DNA TGCGCCAGCAGCTTGGATTCCGGGCTGAACACCGGGGAGCTGTTTTTT. Its protein is CASSLDSGLNTGELFF.

This clonotype was seen more than once but under ten times. The chain combines TRBV7-9 with TRBJ1-4; no definite D call. This CDR3 contains 16 residues. The V gene's germline CDR1 is SEHNR and CDR2 FQNEAQ (reference sequence). V lost 0 bases to trimming and J lost 3 bases, with 11 bases between them. The CDR3 sequence is CASSLAMRGSNEKLFF. CDR3 nucleotide sequence: TGTGCCAGCAGCTTAGCGATGAGAGGGTCTAATGAAAAACTGTTTTTT.

The chain has TRBV6-5 and TRBJ2-1, with a weak D call TRBD1 (5 bases). Trimming stripped 0 bases from V and 6 bases from J, with 9 bases between. The germline CDR1 and CDR2 sequences are MNHEY and SVGAGI. CDR3 length equals 14 residues. The DNA of the CDR3 is TGTGCCAGCAGTTACTCCGCAGGGTCCAATGAGCAGTTCTTC. Translated, it gives CASSYSAGSNEQFF.

This clonotype has only a few counts. The rearrangement links TRBV25-1 to TRBJ2-6; D is unresolved. Deletions cut 8 bases from V and 9 bases from J, with 8 bases between. The germline CDR1 and CDR2 sequences are MGHDK and SYGVNS. The CDR3 is 11 residues long. DNA of the CDR3: TGTGCCAGCGGGCCTTACAACGTCCTGACTTTC. As protein: CASGPYNVLTF.

This clonotype was counted between two and nine times. V is TRBV5-1 and J is TRBJ1-1, with 7 nucleotides matching TRBD1. V shed 7 bases and J 0 bases; nucleotides not matched to a gene: 6. CDR1 and CDR2 from the germline V gene are SGHRS and YFSETQ. The CDR3 spans 14 residues. The CDR3 region has the DNA TGCGCCAGCGCCCTCGGACAGGTGAACACTGAAGCTTTCTTT. Protein: CASALGQVNTEAFF.

The rearrangement joins TRBV5-1 to TRBJ1-1; no clear D gene. Germline V gene lookup returns CDR1 SGHRS and CDR2 YFSETQ. This CDR3 is 14 amino acids long. V was clipped by 3 bases and J by 1 base, with 10 bases between them. CDR3 protein: CASSSANPNTEAFF. The CDR3 coding sequence is TGCGCCAGCAGCTCAGCGAATCCGAACACTGAAGCTTTCTTT.

This chain's CDR3 is CASSPEPSYEQYF. The CDR3 region has the DNA TGCGCCAGCAGCCCCGAACCTTCCTACGAGCAGTACTTC. The chain is built from TRBV5-1 and TRBJ2-7; D is undetermined. V gave up 4 bases and J gave up 1 base, with 9 bases separating them. CDR1 is SGHRS, CDR2 YFSETQ, per germline. The CDR3 contains 13 residues.

The J gene is TRBJ1-3, the V gene TRBV6-1; D is uncertain. Germline loops: CDR1 MNHNS, CDR2 SASEGT. V was shortened by 6 bases and J by 0 bases, with 9 bases between the two germline ends. The CDR3 runs to 14 residues. The CDR3 sequence is CASREQSSGNTIYF. The CDR3 DNA follows: TGTGCCAGCAGGGAACAGAGCTCTGGAAACACCATATATTTT.

This clonotype was seen more than once but under ten times. The chain has TRBV12-3 or TRBV12-4 and TRBJ1-3, with D hard to call. The CDR3 spans 13 residues. Trimming took 5 bases from V and 0 from J, leaving 5 bases between them. For the CDR3, the DNA is TGTGCCAGCAGTCAAAACTCTGGAAACACCATATATTTT. It yields the protein CASSQNSGNTIYF.

The chain combines TRBV11-2 with TRBJ1-1, with TRBD1 as a possible D gene (6 bases). The CDR3 is 15 amino acids. The V end lost 3 bases, the J end lost 4 bases, and 15 bases lay between the germline ends. Germline assignment: CDR1 SGHAT and CDR2 FQNNGV. Written as DNA, the CDR3 is TGTGCCAGCAGCTTGGAGATACAGGGCACCACTGAAGCTTTCTTT. Its protein product is CASSLEIQGTTEAFF.

The chain is built from TRBV7-2 and TRBJ2-5; D might be TRBD1 or TRBD2, each matching 5 bases. This CDR3 has 12 residues. Germline CDR1 SGHTA, CDR2 FQGNSA. Deletions cut 6 bases from V and 4 bases from J, with 9 bases between. CDR3 in amino acids: CASRPGGETQYF. Here the CDR3 DNA reads TGTGCCAGCAGGCCTGGGGGAGAGACCCAGTACTTC. Looking up the rest from reference TRBV7-2 and TRBJ2-5 gives the full variable domain: GAGVSQSPSNKVTEKGKDVELRCDPISGHTALYWYRQSLGQGLEFLIYFQGNSAPDKSGLPSDRFSAERTGGSVSTLTIQRTQQEDSAVYLCASRPGGETQYFGPGTRLLVL.

This clonotype was observed many times. The chain uses TRBV24-1 and TRBJ2-1; 11 bases line up with TRBD2. This CDR3 is 11 amino acids long. After removal of 9 bases from V and 9 bases from J, the junction contained 0 bases not matched to a gene. Looked up from germline, CDR1 is KGHDR and CDR2 is SFDVKD. DNA of the CDR3: TGTGCCACCCTAGCGGGAGGTGAGCAGTTCTTC. It yields the protein CATLAGGEQFF.

This clonotype was picked up a small number of times. The J gene is TRBJ2-7, the V gene TRBV5-1, with 7 bases matching TRBD1. With V trimmed by 2 bases and J by 3 bases, 5 bases remained unmatched. The CDR3 runs to 14 residues. Germline CDR1 and CDR2: SGHRS and YFSETQ. CDR3 bases: TGCGCCAGCAGCTTCGTGACAGGGCACTACGAGCAGTACTTC. Translated: CASSFVTGHYEQYF.

This clonotype was counted a few times. The CDR3 DNA follows: TGTGCCACCAGTGATTTACGACAGCCCAATGAGCAGTTCTTC. Amino acid sequence: CATSDLRQPNEQFF. V is TRBV24-1 and J is TRBJ2-1, with D possibly matching TRBD1 (5 bases). V was pared by 1 base and J by 6 bases, with 9 bases between. The length of the CDR3 is 14 residues. Germline CDR1 KGHDR, CDR2 SFDVKD.

The chain links TRBV18 to TRBJ1-2, with D unresolved. The V gene lost 2 bases and the J gene lost 0 bases, with 10 bases spanning the gap. This CDR3 region has 15 residues. In germline, CDR1 is KGHSH, CDR2 LQKENI. In DNA, the CDR3 is TGTGCCAGCTCACCATCAGTGACCACTAACTATGGCTACACCTTC. Protein product: CASSPSVTTNYGYTF.

This rearrangement joins TRBV2 to TRBJ2-7; D is perhaps TRBD1 or TRBD2 (6 bases each). This CDR3 is built from 14 residues. V dropped 6 bases and J dropped 3 bases, with 15 bases sitting between them. Germline loops: CDR1 SNHLY, CDR2 FYNNEI. The CDR3 sequence is CASRITGGHYEQYF. Here the CDR3 DNA reads TGTGCCAGCAGAATTACCGGGGGCCACTACGAGCAGTACTTC.

The genes are TRBV20-1 and TRBJ2-3; tentatively, D is TRBD1 (6 bases). Trimming shortened V by 2 bases and J by 0 bases, and 12 bases separated the two germline ends. The CDR3 extends over 15 amino acids. In germline, CDR1 is DFQATT, CDR2 SNEGSKA (reference sequence). CDR3 DNA: TGCAGTGCTAGAACAGGGACATCTAGCACAGATACGCAGTATTTT. Residues: CSARTGTSSTDTQYF.

The chain is built from TRBV29-1 and TRBJ2-1, with unresolved D. Between the trimmed V and J ends, which lost 1 base and 5 bases, there was a span of 6 bases. The CDR3 runs to 12 residues. Per the germline V gene, CDR1 is SQVTM and CDR2 is ANQGSEA. Written as DNA, the CDR3 is TGCAGCGTTGAAGGGCTAGACAATGAGCAGTTCTTC. It encodes CSVEGLDNEQFF.

This clonotype turned up a few times. This chain connects TRBV18 to TRBJ2-7; 9 nucleotides match TRBD1. The germline V gene encodes CDR1 KGHSH and CDR2 LQKENI. The CDR3 loop spans 15 amino acids. The V gene end was trimmed by 3 bases and the J gene end by 3 bases; junction bases not matched to a gene: 6. The CDR3, as DNA: TGTGCCAGCTCACCCGTGGACAGGGGCCGCTACGAGCAGTACTTC. This encodes CASSPVDRGRYEQYF.